This T cell receptor beta chain stems from a study of blood T cell repertoires in COVID-19. Clones were sequenced by immunoSEQ multiplex PCR, and TCRdb holds only the in-frame ones, with some missing. The sample holds 70,000 to 85,000 clones, almost 85% seen once. Trimming at V came to 4 bases and at J to 5 bases, leaving 6 bases not matched to a gene. Germline V gene sequence: CDR1 SGHDT, CDR2 YYEEEE. The CDR3 has 14 residues. The sequenced sample consisted of peripheral blood. This TCR was sampled from a man aged 55 to 70 with acute or convalescent COVID-19. The chain uses TRBV5-6 and TRBJ2-5; TRBD1 aligns across 9 bases. CDR3 protein: CASSSGQGMETQYF. The DNA for the CDR3 is TGTGCCAGCAGCAGTGGACAGGGGATGGAGACCCAGTACTTC.